Below, 30 T cell receptor beta chains from the same sample are listed, as sequenced in a study of blood T cell repertoires in COVID-19. Generated by immunoSEQ multiplex PCR, the TCRdb table keeps only in-frame clones and is missing some. This sample yields about 160,000 clones, of which more than 65% are seen a single time; about a sixth belongs to the top ten. The sample consisted of PBMCs or T cells enriched from blood (not recorded which). These receptors originate from a man aged 55 to 70 who had recovered from COVID-19.

The genes are TRBV11-3 and TRBJ1-1; unclear D gene. Looked up from germline, CDR1 is SGHNT and CDR2 is YENEEA. The CDR3 loop spans 13 amino acids. V lost 1 base and J 6 bases, leaving 9 bases between the germline ends. In DNA, the CDR3 is TGTGCCAGCAGCTTAGGGAGGGTGTCTGAAGCTTTCTTT. It is translated as CASSLGRVSEAFF.

This clone has just a few counts. The V and J genes are TRBV30 and TRBJ2-7, with a weak D call TRBD1 (6 bases). The germline V gene encodes CDR1 GTSNPN and CDR2 SVGIG (reference sequence). CDR3 length equals 11 residues. V lost 3 bases and J lost 4, with 7 bases in between. The CDR3 region is CAWRTGYEQYF. In DNA form, the CDR3 reads TGTGCCTGGAGAACAGGGTACGAGCAGTACTTC.

V usage is TRBV19 and J usage is TRBJ2-1, with TRBD1 matching over 12 bases. The CDR3 runs to 16 residues. Germline loops: CDR1 LNHDA, CDR2 SQIVND (reference sequence). J lost 3 bases, V lost 5 bases, and 5 bases had no gene match. The CDR3 loop is CASSVGTGGVYNEQFF. In DNA form, the CDR3 reads TGTGCCAGTAGTGTCGGGACAGGGGGCGTCTACAATGAGCAGTTCTTC.

This rearrangement joins TRBV6-4 to TRBJ2-1; 7 nucleotides match TRBD2. Germline lookup yields CDR1 MRHNA and CDR2 SNTAGT. With 6 bases clipped from V and 9 bases from J, the junction kept 11 bases outside the gene matches. The CDR3 runs 14 residues. In DNA, the CDR3 is TGTGCCAGCAGCCCTAGGCGGGAGACTAGTGAGCAGTTCTTC. Translating it yields CASSPRRETSEQFF.

CDR3 nucleotide sequence: TGTGCCAGCAGGCCCCTGGCGGGGGCTAACCAGCCCCAGCATTTT. Translation gives CASRPLAGANQPQHF. This chain links TRBV6-5 with TRBJ1-5; tentatively, D is TRBD1 (6 bases). V was cut by 6 bases and J by 7 bases, with 19 bases left in between. This CDR3 is 15 amino acids long. Germline loops: CDR1 MNHEY, CDR2 SVGAGI.

V gene TRBV11-2 combines with J gene TRBJ1-3; 7 positions agree with TRBD1. The germline V gene encodes CDR1 SGHAT and CDR2 FQNNGV. The V segment lost 5 bases and the J segment 8 bases; nucleotides outside the gene matches: 6. The CDR3 spans 13 residues. The CDR3 DNA is TGTGCCAGCAGCCCCGACAGGGCGGACACCATATATTTT. It translates to CASSPDRADTIYF. The full variable domain, rest sourced from reference TRBV11-2 and TRBJ1-3, is EAGVAQSPRYKIIEKRQSVAFWCNPISGHATLYWYQQILGQGPKLLIQFQNNGVVDDSQLPKDRFSAERLKGVDSTLKIQPAKLEDSAVYLCASSPDRADTIYFGEGSWLTVV.

In this sample, this clone turned up a few times. V and J are TRBV5-4 and TRBJ1-5; no definite D call. This CDR3 has 15 residues. Germline CDR1 SGHNT, CDR2 YYREEE (reference sequence). V shed 0 bases and J shed 7 bases, with 14 bases lying between them. DNA of the CDR3: TGTGCCAGCAGCTTGGCGGGAGGGAAGGCCCAGCCCCAGCATTTT. Its protein is CASSLAGGKAQPQHF.

Regarding this clone: One end of the junction varies from germline; a read error may be responsible. The chain couples TRBV20-1 to TRBJ1-1; D ambiguous. In germline, CDR1 is DFQATT, CDR2 SNEGSKA (reference sequence). CDR3 length: 8 residues. CDR3 sequence: CSARAVIF. The CDR3 bases are TGCAGTGCGAGAGCGGTTATCTTT.

This chain joins TRBV4-1 and TRBJ1-5; D might be TRBD1 (6 bases). Germline V gives CDR1 MGHRA, CDR2 YSYEKL. The CDR3 extends over 14 amino acids. Trimming removed 4 bases at V and 0 bases at J, with 7 bases between. CDR3 bases: TGCGCCAGCAGCCGAGGGGGTAGCAATCAGCCCCAGCATTTT. Its translation is CASSRGGSNQPQHF.

The chain uses TRBV28 and TRBJ1-3; TRBD1 aligns across 11 bases. The CDR3 spans 16 residues. Germline assignment: CDR1 MDHEN and CDR2 SYDVKM. J lost 4 bases, V lost 6 bases, and 8 bases had no gene match. The CDR3 DNA sequence: TGTGCCAGCAGCTCTGGGACAGGGGGATACGGAAACACCATATATTTT. Residues: CASSSGTGGYGNTIYF.

A single count supports this clone. The chain is built from TRBV3-1 (or the pseudogene TRBV3-2) and TRBJ2-7; D uncertain. Per the germline V gene, CDR1 is LGHDT and CDR2 is YNNKEL (reference sequence). The CDR3 runs 13 residues. Trimming cost V 3 bases and J 5 bases, with 11 bases left between them. The chain's CDR3 is CASSHRSPHEQYF. CDR3 nucleotides: TGTGCCAGCAGCCATCGGAGCCCCCACGAGCAGTACTTC.

The V gene is TRBV7-8, the J gene TRBJ2-2; 7 bases are shared with TRBD1. Germline CDR1 is SGHVS and CDR2 is FQNEAQ. CDR3 length equals 14 residues. Losses at the gene ends were 5 bases for V and 7 bases for J; bases not matched to a gene: 7. The CDR3 protein is CASSQIQGNGELFF. DNA of the CDR3: TGTGCCAGCAGCCAGATACAGGGGAACGGGGAGCTGTTTTTT.

The V call is TRBV18, the J call TRBJ2-1; 7 positions match TRBD1. CDR1 and CDR2 from the germline V gene are KGHSH and LQKENI. Germline trimming cut 5 bases from V and 8 bases from J; bases unmatched to any gene: 3. The CDR3 spans 12 residues. The CDR3 DNA is TGTGCCAGCTCAACCCAGGGGGATGAGCAGTTCTTC. Its translation is CASSTQGDEQFF.

V and J are TRBV20-1 and TRBJ2-7; 12 nucleotides align to TRBD2. The junction had 5 bases not matched to a gene; V was cut back by 6 bases and J by 2 bases. The V gene's germline CDR1 is DFQATT and CDR2 SNEGSKA (reference sequence). The CDR3 is made up of 14 amino acids. CDR3 in DNA: TGCAGTGCGAGTAGGACTAGCGGGGCCTACGAGCAGTACTTC. Protein sequence: CSASRTSGAYEQYF.

The rearrangement joins TRBV7-2 to TRBJ2-1, with a weak D call TRBD2 (5 bases). CDR3 length: 14 amino acids. Germline CDR1 is SGHTA and CDR2 is FQGNSA. With 5 bases removed from V and 5 bases from J, the gap between germline ends came to 13 bases. In DNA, the CDR3 is TGTGCCAGCAGCCCGGGGAGTTCCGACAATGAGCAGTTCTTC. Its protein is CASSPGSSDNEQFF.

The chain is built from TRBV4-1 and TRBJ1-3; tentatively, D is TRBD1 (5 bases). The CDR3 sequence is 15 residues long. V was trimmed by 0 bases and J by 2 bases, leaving 8 bases between them. The germline V gene encodes CDR1 MGHRA and CDR2 YSYEKL. The CDR3 DNA is TGCGCCAGCAGCCAAGATTTAGGGGCTGGAAACACCATATATTTT. Its protein product is CASSQDLGAGNTIYF.

The DNA of the CDR3 is TGTGCCAGCAGCTTATTCAGGGATGTGACCGGGGAGCTGTTTTTT. Encoded protein: CASSLFRDVTGELFF. V and J are TRBV7-2 and TRBJ2-2; a possible D gene is TRBD1 (5 bases). V shed 2 bases and J shed 5 bases, with 12 bases lying between them. Germline values: CDR1 SGHTA, CDR2 FQGNSA. CDR3 size: 15 residues.

The chain joins TRBV7-9 to TRBJ2-7; possibly TRBD2 for D (6 bases). Germline assignment: CDR1 SEHNR and CDR2 FQNEAQ (reference sequence). Trimming took 4 bases from V and 3 from J, leaving 7 bases between them. The CDR3 is 12 residues long. The CDR3 DNA is TGTGCCAGCAGCTCGCGGGACTACGAGCAGTACTTC. As protein: CASSSRDYEQYF.

The chain is built from TRBV27 and TRBJ2-3, with D maybe TRBD2 (6 bases). This CDR3 is built from 12 residues. Germline lookup yields CDR1 MNHEY and CDR2 SMNVEV (reference sequence). Between the trimmed V and J ends, which lost 6 bases and 8 bases, there was a span of 12 bases. Here the CDR3 reads CASSDRGGTQYF. As DNA, the CDR3 is TGTGCCAGCAGCGATAGGGGAGGTACGCAGTATTTT.

V usage is TRBV29-1 and J usage is TRBJ2-3; TRBD1 aligns across 10 bases. CDR1 SQVTM and CDR2 ANQGSEA come from the germline V gene. CDR3 length: 17 residues. Trimming took 0 bases from V and 2 from J; bases not matched to a gene: 8. Written as DNA, the CDR3 is TGCAGCGTTGAAGATGAGTGGGGACAGGGGTTCACAGATACGCAGTATTTT. Translation gives CSVEDEWGQGFTDTQYF.

The CDR3 sequence: CASGPDKSYEQYF. The CDR3 bases are TGTGCTAGTGGACCGGACAAATCGTACGAGCAGTACTTC. The chain carries TRBV12-5 and TRBJ2-7, with D perhaps TRBD1 (5 bases). The germline CDR1 and CDR2 sequences are LGHNT and FRNRAP. V lost 6 bases to trimming and J lost 4 bases, with 13 bases between them. This CDR3 spans 13 amino acids.

With respect to this clone: In the same sample, other DNA sequences code for this CDR3. The chain links TRBV28 to TRBJ2-6; D is ambiguous. Per the germline V gene, CDR1 is MDHEN and CDR2 is SYDVKM. Trimming shortened V by 3 bases and J by 4 bases, and 7 bases separated the two germline ends. The CDR3 is 14 amino acids. The DNA of the CDR3 is TGTGCCAGCAGTTTTCGGAGCGGGGCCAACGTCCTGACTTTC. Translating gives CASSFRSGANVLTF.

This clone was picked up a small number of times. The chain has TRBV18 and TRBJ2-7; a possible D gene is TRBD1 (6 bases). The CDR3 is 14 residues long. The V end was cut by 6 bases, the J end by 3 bases, with 15 bases between. Germline CDR1 reads KGHSH; CDR2 reads LQKENI. CDR3 coding DNA: TGTGCCAGCTCGCTAGGTACAGGGAGCTACGAGCAGTACTTC. Its translation is CASSLGTGSYEQYF.

The V call is TRBV7-9, the J call TRBJ2-7, with TRBD1 identical over 7 bases. Trimming cost V 3 bases and J 2 bases; bases outside gene matches: 7. The CDR3 is made up of 15 amino acids. CDR1 SEHNR and CDR2 FQNEAQ come from the germline V gene (reference sequence). The CDR3 DNA sequence: TGTGCCAGCAGCTTCAGAACAGGGGCCGCCTACGAGCAGTACTTC. Its translation is CASSFRTGAAYEQYF.

V usage is TRBV5-5 and J usage is TRBJ1-6; 9 bases are a match to TRBD1. With 4 bases clipped from V and 10 bases from J, the junction kept 12 bases outside the gene matches. Germline V gives CDR1 SGHKS, CDR2 YYEKEE (reference sequence). This CDR3 is built from 16 residues. CDR3 in amino acids: CASSRTGTGTLSPLHF. CDR3 in DNA: TGTGCCAGCAGCAGAACCGGGACAGGGACCCTATCACCCCTCCACTTT.

The J gene is TRBJ1-1, the V gene TRBV5-1, with a possible D match to TRBD1 (5 bases). Germline loops: CDR1 SGHRS, CDR2 YFSETQ. The ends were cut back, 4 bases at V and 1 base at J, with 8 bases in the middle. The CDR3 covers 13 residues. CDR3 nucleotides: TGCGCCAGCAGCGTCGGGGGGAACACTGAAGCTTTCTTT. Protein sequence: CASSVGGNTEAFF.

In its sample, this clone was seen once. The chain is built from TRBV7-3 and TRBJ1-4, with 7 bases fitting TRBD1. In germline, CDR1 is SGHTA, CDR2 FQGTGA. The CDR3 consists of 12 residues. The trim removed 5 bases at V and 13 bases at J, leaving 7 bases unmatched. The CDR3 here is CASSVSQGSLFF. DNA of the CDR3: TGTGCCAGCAGCGTCTCACAGGGGTCACTGTTTTTT. Full variable domain (outside the CDR3, taken from reference TRBV7-3 and TRBJ1-4): GAGVSQTPSNKVTEKGKYVELRCDPISGHTALYWYRQSLGQGPEFLIYFQGTGAADDSGLPNDRFFAVRPEGSVSTLKIQRTERGDSAVYLCASSVSQGSLFFGSGTQLSVL.

This sequence joins TRBV28 and TRBJ1-5; the match to TRBD1 covers 8 bases. Germline CDR1 reads MDHEN; CDR2 reads SYDVKM. The CDR3 length is 14 residues. J lost 6 bases, V lost 11 bases, and 12 bases had no gene match. The CDR3: CAFAPGGSGQPQHF. The CDR3 coding sequence is TGTGCCTTCGCGCCAGGGGGCTCAGGTCAGCCCCAGCATTTT.

The V call is TRBV19, the J call TRBJ2-3; tentatively, D is TRBD2 (6 bases). Germline values: CDR1 LNHDA, CDR2 SQIVND (reference sequence). With 5 bases removed from V and 5 bases from J, the gap between germline ends came to 11 bases. CDR3 length: 13 amino acids. CDR3 sequence (DNA): TGTGCCAGTAGTTTACGGGGAGGAGATACGCAGTATTTT. Its translation: CASSLRGGDTQYF. The whole variable domain, remainder taken from reference TRBV19 and TRBJ2-3, is DGGITQSPKYLFRKEGQNVTLSCEQNLNHDAMYWYRQDPGQGLRLIYYSQIVNDFQKGDIAEGYSVSREKKESFPLTVTSAQKNPTAFYLCASSLRGGDTQYFGPGTRLTVL.

The chain couples TRBV9 to TRBJ1-5; 10 bases agree with TRBD1. The V gene's germline CDR1 is SGDLS and CDR2 YYNGEE. Germline trimming cut 4 bases from V and 6 bases from J; bases unmatched to any gene: 7. CDR3 size: 15 residues. CDR3 bases: TGTGCCAGCAGCACGGGGACAGGGGATGCTCAGCCCCAGCATTTT. Protein sequence: CASSTGTGDAQPQHF.